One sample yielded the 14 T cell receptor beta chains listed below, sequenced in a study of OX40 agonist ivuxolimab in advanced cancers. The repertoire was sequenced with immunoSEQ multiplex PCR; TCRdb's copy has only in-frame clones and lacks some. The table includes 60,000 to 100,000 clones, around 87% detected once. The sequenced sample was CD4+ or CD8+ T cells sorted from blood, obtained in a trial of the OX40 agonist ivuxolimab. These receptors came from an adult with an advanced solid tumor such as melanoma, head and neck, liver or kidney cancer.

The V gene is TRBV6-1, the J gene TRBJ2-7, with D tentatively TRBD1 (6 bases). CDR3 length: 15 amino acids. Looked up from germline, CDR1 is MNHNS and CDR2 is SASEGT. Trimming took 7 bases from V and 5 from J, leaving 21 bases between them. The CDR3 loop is CASIESWNRANEQYF. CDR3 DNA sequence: TGTGCCAGCATTGAGAGTTGGAACAGGGCCAACGAGCAGTACTTC.

CDR3 region: CASSSTVDYGYTF. For the CDR3, the DNA is TGTGCCAGCAGCTCGACGGTGGACTATGGCTACACCTTC. This chain connects TRBV5-6 to TRBJ1-2; D is ambiguous. The V and J ends lost 3 bases and 3 bases respectively, with 9 bases between them. From germline, CDR1 is SGHDT and CDR2 YYEEEE. The CDR3 length is 13 residues.

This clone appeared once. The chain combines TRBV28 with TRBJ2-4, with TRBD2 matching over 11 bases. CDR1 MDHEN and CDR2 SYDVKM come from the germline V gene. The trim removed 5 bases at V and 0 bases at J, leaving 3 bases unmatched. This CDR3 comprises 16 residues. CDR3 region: CASSTSGSVAKNIQYF. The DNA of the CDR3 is TGTGCCAGCAGTACTAGCGGGAGTGTAGCCAAAAACATTCAGTACTTC.

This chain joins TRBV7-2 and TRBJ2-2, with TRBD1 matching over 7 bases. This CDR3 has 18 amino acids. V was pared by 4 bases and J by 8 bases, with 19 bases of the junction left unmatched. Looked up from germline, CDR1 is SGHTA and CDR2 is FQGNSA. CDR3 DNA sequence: TGTGCCAGCAGCTCCATCGGATTGACAGGGTTAAGCCAAGGGGAGCTGTTTTTT. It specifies CASSSIGLTGLSQGELFF.

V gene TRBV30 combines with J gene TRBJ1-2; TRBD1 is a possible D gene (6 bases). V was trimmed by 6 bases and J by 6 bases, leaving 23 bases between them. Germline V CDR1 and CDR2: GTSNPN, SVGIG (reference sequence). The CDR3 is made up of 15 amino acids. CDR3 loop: CACKTGGGAGDGYTF. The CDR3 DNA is TGTGCCTGCAAAACTGGTGGAGGGGCAGGGGATGGCTACACCTTC. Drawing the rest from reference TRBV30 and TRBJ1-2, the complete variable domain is SQTIHQWPATLVQPVGSPLSLECTVEGTSNPNLYWYRQAAGRGLQLLFYSVGIGQISSEVPQNLSASRPQDRQFILSSKKLLLSDSGFYLCACKTGGGAGDGYTFGSGTRLTVV.

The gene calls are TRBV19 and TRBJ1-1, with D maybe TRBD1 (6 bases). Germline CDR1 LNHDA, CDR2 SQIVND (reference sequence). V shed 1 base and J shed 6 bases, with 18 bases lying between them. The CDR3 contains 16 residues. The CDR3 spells CASSIVGAGVWAEAFF. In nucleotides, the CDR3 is TGTGCCAGTAGTATAGTAGGGGCAGGGGTCTGGGCTGAAGCTTTCTTT.

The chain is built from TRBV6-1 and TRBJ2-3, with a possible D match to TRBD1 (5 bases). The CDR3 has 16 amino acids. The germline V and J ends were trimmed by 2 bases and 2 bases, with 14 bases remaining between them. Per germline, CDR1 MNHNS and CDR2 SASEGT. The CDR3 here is CASSETRGGATDTQYF. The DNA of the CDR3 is TGTGCCAGCAGTGAAACAAGGGGTGGGGCCACAGATACGCAGTATTTT.

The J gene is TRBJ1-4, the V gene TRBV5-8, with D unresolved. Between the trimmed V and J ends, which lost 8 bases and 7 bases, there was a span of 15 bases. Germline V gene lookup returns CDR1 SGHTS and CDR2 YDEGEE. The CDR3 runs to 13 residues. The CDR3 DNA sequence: TGTGCCAGTAGACTACTGGGAACTGAAAAACTGTTTTTT. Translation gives CASRLLGTEKLFF.

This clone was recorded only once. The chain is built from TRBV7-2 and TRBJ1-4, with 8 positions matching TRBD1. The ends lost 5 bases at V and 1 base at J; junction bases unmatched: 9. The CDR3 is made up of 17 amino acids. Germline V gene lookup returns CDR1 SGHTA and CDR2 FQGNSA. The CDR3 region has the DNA TGTGCCAGCAGCCACCAGGGGGCCGGTATAACTAATGAAAAACTGTTTTTT. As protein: CASSHQGAGITNEKLFF.

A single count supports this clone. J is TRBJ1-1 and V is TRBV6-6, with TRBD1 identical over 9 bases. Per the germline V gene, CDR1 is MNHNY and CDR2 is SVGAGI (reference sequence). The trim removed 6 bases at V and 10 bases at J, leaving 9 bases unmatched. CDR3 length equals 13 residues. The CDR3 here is CASSLTGGAVAFF. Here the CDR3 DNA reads TGTGCCAGCAGCCTCACAGGGGGCGCGGTAGCTTTCTTT.

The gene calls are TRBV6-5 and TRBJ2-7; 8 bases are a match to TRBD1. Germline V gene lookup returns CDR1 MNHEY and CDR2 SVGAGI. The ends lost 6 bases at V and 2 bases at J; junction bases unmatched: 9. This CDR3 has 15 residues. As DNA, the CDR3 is TGTGCCAGCAGCCCTATACAGGGGGGAGCCTACGAGCAGTACTTC. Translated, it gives CASSPIQGGAYEQYF.

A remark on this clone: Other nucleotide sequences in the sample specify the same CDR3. CDR3 sequence (DNA): TGCGCCAGCAGCTTCACAGGGAGTATGAACACTGAAGCTTTCTTT. Translating it yields CASSFTGSMNTEAFF. The chain uses TRBV5-1 and TRBJ1-1, with a possible D match to TRBD1 (6 bases). V lost 2 bases, J lost 0 bases, and 11 bases lay in between. The germline V gene encodes CDR1 SGHRS and CDR2 YFSETQ. CDR3 length: 15 amino acids.

CDR3 coding DNA: TGTGCCAGCAGTTATGGACAGGCGTCCGGAAACACCATATATTTT. Translation gives CASSYGQASGNTIYF. This chain uses TRBV6-5 with TRBJ1-3; TRBD1 aligns across 7 bases. Germline CDR1 and CDR2: MNHEY and SVGAGI. With V trimmed by 3 bases and J by 4 bases, 6 bases remained unmatched. The CDR3 extends over 15 amino acids.

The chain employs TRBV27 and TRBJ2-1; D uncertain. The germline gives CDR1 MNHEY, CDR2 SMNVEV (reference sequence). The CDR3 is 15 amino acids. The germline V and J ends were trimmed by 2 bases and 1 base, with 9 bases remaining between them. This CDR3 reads CASSLPHASYNEQFF. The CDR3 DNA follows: TGTGCCAGCAGTTTACCCCATGCGTCCTACAATGAGCAGTTCTTC.